What follows are 14 T cell receptor beta chains derived from one specimen sequenced in a study. TCRdb re-called the reads with MiXCR, one entry per CDR3 protein. The repertoire consists of about 15,000 distinct CDR3 sequences, with 30% to 45% occurring once and the leading ten covering roughly a sixth. Sequenced material: blood. Receptors were obtained from a human donor.

At least ten counts were recorded for this clonotype. The V call is TRBV5-5, the J call TRBJ2-7; D is uncertain. Trimming stripped 2 bases from V and 4 bases from J, with 19 bases between. CDR3 length equals 16 residues. Looked up from germline, CDR1 is SGHKS and CDR2 is YYEKEE (reference sequence). Here the CDR3 reads CASSLDFSAYSYEQYF. The CDR3 region has the DNA TGTGCCAGCAGCTTAGACTTCTCGGCCTATTCGTACGAGCAGTACTTC.

The chain recombines TRBV21-1 with TRBJ2-7; TRBD2 reflects the table's D call only, with no check against the DNA. TRBV21-1 has pseudogene status. This CDR3 spans 11 amino acids. The CDR3 DNA is TGTGCCAGCAGCAAGGCGGCGGGCTGGCCCTTC. It codes for CASSKAAGWPF.

This clonotype was found a few times. The V and J genes are TRBV18 and TRBJ2-1, with D possibly being TRBD1 (5 bases). The germline gives CDR1 KGHSH, CDR2 LQKENI. The CDR3 runs to 15 residues. V lost 6 bases and J 6 bases, leaving 18 bases between the germline ends. Written as DNA, the CDR3 is TGTGCCAGCTCCTTGGGGTCAGGGTCGCGCAATGAGCAGTTCTTC. This gives the protein CASSLGSGSRNEQFF. Full variable domain (missing parts from reference TRBV18 and TRBJ2-1): NAGVMQNPRHLVRRRGQEARLRCSPMKGHSHVYWYRQLPEEGLKFMVYLQKENIIDESGMPKERFSAEFPKEGPSILRIQQVVRGDSAAYFCASSLGSGSRNEQFFGPGTRLTVL.

The chain links TRBV30 to TRBJ2-1; 11 positions match TRBD1. The CDR3 covers 14 residues. V gave up 2 bases and J gave up 9 bases; unmatched junction bases: 6. Germline values: CDR1 GTSNPN, CDR2 SVGIG (reference sequence). The CDR3: CAWSFGQGAGEQFF. The CDR3 DNA reads as TGTGCCTGGAGTTTCGGACAGGGGGCTGGTGAGCAGTTCTTC.

Turning to this clonotype: This could be a read error, since a much larger clone is one nucleotide away. The chain has TRBV27 and TRBJ2-7; D gene uncertain. CDR3 length: 13 amino acids. Germline V lookup: CDR1 MNHEY, CDR2 SMNVEV (reference sequence). The CDR3 here is CASSQSFGYEKYF. For the CDR3, the DNA is TGTGCCAGCAGCCAGAGTTTTGGGTACGAGAAGTACTTC.

This clonotype was seen ten or more times. The chain carries TRBV14 and TRBJ2-3; no firm D call. V was trimmed by 2 bases and J by 7 bases, leaving 7 bases between them. Germline V gene sequence: CDR1 SGHDN, CDR2 FVKESK. This CDR3 has 12 amino acids. CDR3 bases: TGTGCCAGCAGCCAATCTTCACATACGCAGTATTTT. This sequence encodes CASSQSSHTQYF.

This clonotype is classed as medium-sized. The chain recombines TRBV4-3 with TRBJ1-3; 8 bases line up with TRBD1. CDR1 is LGHNA and CDR2 is YSLEER in the germline V gene. V trimming: 5 bases; J trimming: 4 bases; junction bases outside the gene matches: 4. This CDR3 spans 14 amino acids. The CDR3 DNA reads as TGCGCCAGCAGCTTCAGGGGGCTCGGAAACACCATATATTTT. Translating gives CASSFRGLGNTIYF.

This clonotype was found many times. The CDR3 reads CASSQSPGGSWNEQFF. The CDR3 bases are TGTGCCAGCAGCCAATCCCCTGGGGGCTCGTGGAATGAGCAGTTCTTC. The chain recombines TRBV4-2 with TRBJ2-1; a possible D gene is TRBD1 (6 bases). CDR1 LGHNA and CDR2 YNFKEQ come from the germline V gene. Between the trimmed V and J ends, which lost 2 bases and 7 bases, there was a span of 18 bases. The length of the CDR3 is 16 residues.

Notes on this clonotype: A much larger clone sits a single nucleotide away, making a read error possible. CDR3 sequence (DNA): TGTGCCAGCAGCCCCCGACGGACTAGCCTCTACGAGCAGTTCTTC. It is translated as CASSPRRTSLYEQFF. The chain carries TRBV4-2 and TRBJ2-1, with TRBD2 matching over 8 bases. The CDR3 spans 15 residues. The V gene's germline CDR1 is LGHNA and CDR2 YNFKEQ. V was pared by 4 bases and J by 10 bases, with 12 bases of the junction left unmatched.

This clonotype was found many times. The chain links TRBV18 to TRBJ2-6; unclear D gene. The CDR3 totals 15 residues. Per the germline V gene, CDR1 is KGHSH and CDR2 is LQKENI. Deletions cut 5 bases from V and 2 bases from J, with 10 bases between. CDR3 DNA sequence: TGTGCCAGCTCAGGGCTGGGGACTGGGGCCAACGTCCTGACTTTC. Translated: CASSGLGTGANVLTF.

V gene TRBV4-2 combines with J gene TRBJ1-1, with D perhaps TRBD1 (5 bases). CDR3 length equals 15 residues. The V end was cut by 5 bases, the J end by 1 base, with 14 bases between. Germline V gene data show CDR1 as LGHNA and CDR2 as YNFKEQ. The CDR3 DNA reads as TGTGCCAGCAGCACCCCCGGGACCGAGAACACTGAAGCTTTCTTT. Amino acid sequence: CASSTPGTENTEAFF.

This clonotype was seen many times. This chain uses TRBV20-1 with TRBJ2-7; 10 bases match TRBD1. Germline lookup yields CDR1 DFQATT and CDR2 SNEGSKA (reference sequence). This CDR3 has 16 amino acids. V dropped 5 bases and J dropped 2; count of bases not matched to a gene: 12. The CDR3 is CSAESGGTGAPYEQYF. The CDR3 nucleotides read TGCAGTGCTGAGTCCGGAGGGACAGGGGCCCCCTACGAGCAGTACTTC.

This chain uses TRBV29-1 with TRBJ1-1, with 7 bases lining up with TRBD1. CDR3 length: 13 residues. The J segment lost 0 bases and the V segment lost 5 bases, leaving 3 bases of the junction unmatched. CDR1 SQVTM and CDR2 ANQGSEA come from the germline V gene. CDR3 bases: TGCAGCGTTCTAGGACAGGTGAACACTGAAGCTTTCTTT. Protein sequence: CSVLGQVNTEAFF.

This chain links TRBV20-1 with TRBJ2-5, with 10 bases matching TRBD2. The V gene's germline CDR1 is DFQATT and CDR2 SNEGSKA (reference sequence). Trimming removed 0 bases from V and 5 bases from J; junction bases left unmatched: 6. The CDR3 contains 15 residues. The CDR3 region has the DNA TGCAGTGCTAGAGATGCTAGCGGGAGTTCCGAGACCCAGTACTTC. This sequence encodes CSARDASGSSETQYF.